The 31 T cell receptor beta chains below come from one sample, sequenced in a study of control samples from healthy donors and cancer patients. Only in-frame clones appear in the TCRdb table, and some are missing; sequencing was by immunoSEQ multiplex PCR. The sample includes roughly 130,000 clones, under 95% of them seen just once. Material: blood. The receptor source for this set is a man aged 18 to 30 in good health.

The chain uses TRBV29-1 and TRBJ1-4; maybe TRBD1 (6 bases). Germline V CDR1 and CDR2: SQVTM, ANQGSEA. The CDR3 sequence is 12 residues long. Trimming removed 5 bases at V and 8 bases at J, with 12 bases between. This CDR3 reads CSVTTGKEKLFF. In DNA, the CDR3 is TGCAGCGTTACAACAGGGAAAGAAAAACTGTTTTTT.

The CDR3 DNA reads TGTGCCAGCAGGCCCGAGGGGGGGCTAGGGCAGCCCCAGCATTTT. Translating it yields CASRPEGGLGQPQHF. The rearrangement links TRBV6-6 to TRBJ1-5, with TRBD1 as a possible D gene (6 bases). The CDR3 length is 15 residues. The V gene's germline CDR1 is MNHNY and CDR2 SVGAGI (reference sequence). Trimming removed 6 bases from V and 7 bases from J, with 19 bases in between.

This clone was seen a few times. The chain combines TRBV6-5 with TRBJ1-1; 9 bases line up with TRBD1. The germline V gene encodes CDR1 MNHEY and CDR2 SVGAGI. The CDR3 loop spans 13 amino acids. Trimming at V came to 5 bases and at J to 5 bases, leaving 3 bases not matched to a gene. The CDR3: CASSRDRVTEAFF. DNA for the CDR3: TGTGCCAGCAGTCGGGACAGGGTAACTGAAGCTTTCTTT.

The V call is TRBV3-1 (or the pseudogene TRBV3-2), the J call TRBJ1-1; tentatively, D is TRBD1 (5 bases). Trimming shortened V by 0 bases and J by 4 bases, and 9 bases separated the two germline ends. The CDR3 covers 14 residues. The germline gives CDR1 LGHDT, CDR2 YNNKEL (reference sequence). CDR3 region: CASSQEQGLTEAFF. DNA of the CDR3: TGTGCCAGCAGCCAAGAGCAGGGTCTCACTGAAGCTTTCTTT.

The V gene is TRBV5-1, the J gene TRBJ1-4; the match to TRBD1 covers 7 bases. V shed 0 bases and J 4 bases; nucleotides not matched to a gene: 9. The length of the CDR3 is 17 residues. Germline V gene lookup returns CDR1 SGHRS and CDR2 YFSETQ. The CDR3 loop reads CASSLVPPGQINEKLFF. As DNA, the CDR3 is TGCGCCAGCAGCTTGGTACCCCCGGGACAGATTAATGAAAAACTGTTTTTT.

The chain is built from TRBV5-1 and TRBJ1-4; 7 positions agree with TRBD1. Trimming took 3 bases from V and 3 from J; bases not matched to a gene: 8. This CDR3 spans 16 amino acids. In germline, CDR1 is SGHRS, CDR2 YFSETQ. CDR3 sequence reads: CASSWGTVPSNEKLFF. The CDR3 DNA sequence: TGCGCCAGCAGCTGGGGGACAGTCCCCTCTAATGAAAAACTGTTTTTT.

Concerning this clone: Other DNA variants within this sample encode the same CDR3. The V call is TRBV7-3, the J call TRBJ1-1; D is perhaps TRBD1 (5 bases). CDR1 is SGHTA, CDR2 FQGTGA, per germline. The CDR3 is 15 residues long. The V end was cut by 0 bases, the J end by 4 bases, with 12 bases between. The CDR3 DNA sequence: TGTGCCAGCAGCTTAACCGGGACCGGTGGCACTGAAGCTTTCTTT. Residues: CASSLTGTGGTEAFF.

The V and J genes are TRBV18 and TRBJ2-2, with 10 bases that match TRBD1. The junction had 8 bases not matched to a gene; V was cut back by 4 bases and J by 6 bases. The CDR3 consists of 16 residues. Germline V CDR1 and CDR2: KGHSH, LQKENI. CDR3 DNA: TGTGCCAGCTCACTACAAGGACAGGGGGACGCCGGGGAGCTGTTTTTT. Encoded protein: CASSLQGQGDAGELFF.

V gene TRBV11-3 combines with J gene TRBJ2-2; D not resolved. Germline CDR1 and CDR2: SGHNT and YENEEA. The CDR3 runs to 13 residues. V shed 0 bases and J shed 8 bases, with 7 bases lying between them. As DNA, the CDR3 is TGTGCCAGCAGCTTAGATCATAGGGGGGAGCTGTTTTTT. Translated, it gives CASSLDHRGELFF.

The chain couples TRBV15 to TRBJ1-2, with a tentative D call TRBD1 (6 bases). Trimming pared 3 bases from V and 6 bases from J, leaving 11 bases between. The CDR3 length is 13 residues. CDR1 is LNHNV and CDR2 is YYDKDF in the germline V gene (reference sequence). CDR3 DNA sequence: TGTGCCACCAGCAGTGAGTACAGGGATGGCTACACCTTC. It specifies CATSSEYRDGYTF.

The count of this clone is one. The rearrangement uses TRBV7-2 and TRBJ2-2; 7 positions agree with TRBD2. The CDR3 is 15 amino acids. The V gene end was trimmed by 3 bases and the J gene end by 6 bases; junction bases not matched to a gene: 7. Germline-derived CDR1 and CDR2 are SGHTA and FQGNSA. This CDR3 is CASSLGGTLAGELFF. CDR3 coding DNA: TGTGCCAGCAGCTTGGGGGGGACTTTGGCCGGGGAGCTGTTTTTT.

This sequence joins TRBV7-9 and TRBJ1-5; no clear D. V shed 5 bases and J shed 11 bases, with 13 bases lying between them. The CDR3 sequence is 12 residues long. Germline CDR1 reads SEHNR; CDR2 reads FQNEAQ (reference sequence). CDR3 coding DNA: TGTGCCAGCAGCCCGGGAGGAAGGGCCCAGCATTTT. Translated, it gives CASSPGGRAQHF.

This clone was found a few times. The rearrangement uses TRBV7-2 and TRBJ1-3; maybe TRBD1 (5 bases). Germline V gene data show CDR1 as SGHTA and CDR2 as FQGNSA. The length of the CDR3 is 15 residues. V lost 2 bases, J lost 0 bases, and 8 bases lay in between. CDR3 coding DNA: TGTGCCAGCAGCTTAATTCAGGGCTCTGGAAACACCATATATTTT. It yields the protein CASSLIQGSGNTIYF. Using reference TRBV7-2 and TRBJ1-3 for the parts outside the CDR3, the full variable domain is GAGVSQSPSNKVTEKGKDVELRCDPISGHTALYWYRQSLGQGLEFLIYFQGNSAPDKSGLPSDRFSAERTGGSVSTLTIQRTQQEDSAVYLCASSLIQGSGNTIYFGEGSWLTVV.

The genes are TRBV5-1 and TRBJ2-7; 11 bases align to TRBD1. The CDR3 sequence is 15 residues long. The V gene's germline CDR1 is SGHRS and CDR2 YFSETQ. Unmatched junction bases numbered 3, after V lost 2 bases and J lost 2 bases. CDR3 sequence reads: CASSFPGQGAYEQYF. For the CDR3, the DNA is TGCGCCAGCAGCTTCCCGGGACAGGGGGCCTACGAGCAGTACTTC.

The chain employs TRBV5-1 and TRBJ1-5; D might be TRBD1 (6 bases). Germline CDR1 is SGHRS and CDR2 is YFSETQ. The CDR3 extends over 15 amino acids. The V end lost 3 bases, the J end lost 5 bases, and 15 bases lay between the germline ends. In DNA, the CDR3 is TGCGCCAGCAGCTCCGGGTGGGGGCGGCATCAGCCCCAGCATTTT. It specifies CASSSGWGRHQPQHF. Complete variable domain (other parts from reference TRBV5-1 and TRBJ1-5): KAGVTQTPRYLIKTRGQQVTLSCSPISGHRSVSWYQQTPGQGLQFLFEYFSETQRNKGNFPGRFSGRQFSNSRSEMNVSTLELGDSALYLCASSSGWGRHQPQHFGDGTRLSIL.

The V call is TRBV6-6, the J call TRBJ1-1; 8 nucleotides match TRBD1. Trimming took 6 bases from V and 4 from J; bases not matched to a gene: 10. Germline CDR1 is MNHNY and CDR2 is SVGAGI (reference sequence). The CDR3 is made up of 15 amino acids. The CDR3 DNA reads as TGTGCCAGCAGGCGGACCGGGACAGGTATCACTGAAGCTTTCTTT. Its translation is CASRRTGTGITEAFF.

Turning to this clone: This specimen includes other DNA sequences encoding the same CDR3. V and J are TRBV6-4 and TRBJ2-4; D may be TRBD2 (7 bases). Looked up from germline, CDR1 is MRHNA and CDR2 is SNTAGT. The CDR3 runs 16 residues. Trimming pared 4 bases from V and 5 bases from J, leaving 18 bases between. The CDR3 sequence: CASSAQAGAGENIQYF. The CDR3, as DNA: TGTGCCAGCAGTGCCCAGGCGGGGGCTGGGGAAAACATTCAGTACTTC.

V usage is TRBV5-6 and J usage is TRBJ2-5; D gene ambiguous. The CDR3 sequence is 13 residues long. From germline, CDR1 is SGHDT and CDR2 YYEEEE. V was clipped by 3 bases and J by 6 bases, with 12 bases between them. The CDR3 loop is CASSSRSVQTQYF. DNA for the CDR3: TGTGCCAGCAGCTCGCGGTCCGTTCAGACCCAGTACTTC.

This clone was observed a single time. This chain links TRBV7-2 with TRBJ2-7; TRBD1 matches 7 bases. V was clipped by 4 bases and J by 2 bases; unmatched bases: 2. CDR3 size: 13 residues. The germline gives CDR1 SGHTA, CDR2 FQGNSA. CDR3 bases: TGTGCCAGCAGCTACGGGACAGCCTACGAGCAGTACTTC. Amino acids: CASSYGTAYEQYF.

The chain carries TRBV20-1 and TRBJ1-2, with a possible D match to TRBD1 (6 bases). The V gene's germline CDR1 is DFQATT and CDR2 SNEGSKA (reference sequence). The V and J ends lost 7 bases and 6 bases respectively, with 12 bases between them. The CDR3 extends over 11 amino acids. DNA for the CDR3: TGCAGTGTTGCAGGGGTTCATGGCTACACCTTC. This encodes CSVAGVHGYTF.

The chain carries TRBV19 and TRBJ2-5, with D maybe TRBD1 (6 bases). The CDR3 spans 18 residues. V lost 2 bases and J lost 3, with 22 bases in between. Germline lookup yields CDR1 LNHDA and CDR2 SQIVND (reference sequence). CDR3 residues: CASSIRAGMQGTKETQYF. In nucleotides, the CDR3 is TGTGCCAGTAGTATAAGGGCCGGTATGCAGGGGACAAAAGAGACCCAGTACTTC.

In nucleotides, the CDR3 is TGTGCCAGCGATCTCACAGGGTACTATGGCTACACCTTC. Translating gives CASDLTGYYGYTF. The J gene is TRBJ1-2, the V gene TRBV6-5, with D tentatively TRBD1 (6 bases). The germline CDR1 and CDR2 sequences are MNHEY and SVGAGI. The CDR3 totals 13 residues. V was trimmed by 8 bases and J by 3 bases, leaving 13 bases between them.

This chain connects TRBV5-1 to TRBJ1-1, with 8 bases identical to TRBD1. V lost 4 bases and J lost 1; bases outside the gene matches: 3. The germline V gene encodes CDR1 SGHRS and CDR2 YFSETQ. The CDR3 spans 14 residues. The CDR3 DNA reads TGCGCCAGCAGCGCGGGGACAGGGAACACTGAAGCTTTCTTT. Amino acids: CASSAGTGNTEAFF.

The chain carries TRBV7-8 and TRBJ1-4; 7 nucleotides align to TRBD1. The CDR3 runs 14 residues. Per germline, CDR1 SGHVS and CDR2 FQNEAQ. The V and J ends lost 5 bases and 3 bases, in that order; junction bases with no gene match: 3. The CDR3 DNA follows: TGTGCCAGCAGCCCCGGGACAGCTAATGAAAAACTGTTTTTT. It is translated as CASSPGTANEKLFF.

The genes are TRBV5-1 and TRBJ1-2, with D tentatively TRBD1 (5 bases). Trimming shortened V by 7 bases and J by 0 bases, and 16 bases separated the two germline ends. Germline V lookup: CDR1 SGHRS, CDR2 YFSETQ. This CDR3 comprises 15 residues. CDR3 DNA: TGCGCCAGCGGCGGGATGACAGAAACTAACTATGGCTACACCTTC. As protein: CASGGMTETNYGYTF.

The rearrangement uses TRBV5-1 and TRBJ1-2, with D perhaps TRBD1 (6 bases). Trimming took off 4 bases at V and 7 bases at J, with 17 bases between the two ends. The CDR3 is 14 residues long. CDR1 and CDR2 (germline): SGHRS, YFSETQ. The CDR3 loop is CASSPLGGGVGYTF. The DNA for the CDR3 is TGCGCCAGCAGCCCCCTAGGGGGGGGAGTTGGCTACACCTTC.

The rearrangement links TRBV11-1 to TRBJ2-1; 9 bases are shared with TRBD2. This CDR3 contains 15 residues. The ends lost 2 bases at V and 6 bases at J; junction bases unmatched: 5. Germline V lookup: CDR1 SGHAT, CDR2 FQDESV (reference sequence). The CDR3 bases are TGTGCCAGCAGCTTAACACTAGCGGGCCTCAATGAGCAGTTCTTC. Its protein product is CASSLTLAGLNEQFF. The entire variable domain, with the rest obtained from reference TRBV11-1 and TRBJ2-1, is as follows: EAEVAQSPRYKITEKSQAVAFWCDPISGHATLYWYRQILGQGPELLVQFQDESVVDDSQLPKDRFSAERLKGVDSTLKIQPAELGDSAMYLCASSLTLAGLNEQFFGPGTRLTVL.

The chain couples TRBV10-3 to TRBJ1-2; no clear D. The CDR3 spans 11 residues. V lost 8 bases and J lost 2, with 6 bases in between. Germline V gene data show CDR1 as ENHRY and CDR2 as SYGVKD. This chain's CDR3 is CAIEGNYGYTF. Here the CDR3 DNA reads TGTGCCATCGAAGGGAACTATGGCTACACCTTC.

The V gene is TRBV9, the J gene TRBJ1-1, with D possibly being TRBD1 (6 bases). V was trimmed by 2 bases and J by 2 bases, leaving 10 bases between them. This CDR3 comprises 14 residues. In germline, CDR1 is SGDLS, CDR2 YYNGEE. CDR3 residues: CASSVTGANTEAFF. The CDR3 DNA is TGTGCCAGCAGCGTGACAGGCGCTAACACTGAAGCTTTCTTT.

The V call is TRBV24-1, the J call TRBJ1-2, with a possible D match to TRBD1 (5 bases). Germline V lookup: CDR1 KGHDR, CDR2 SFDVKD. The length of the CDR3 is 13 residues. V lost 5 bases and J lost 6, with 12 bases in between. The CDR3 bases are TGTGCCACCAGTGGAGGGGCGGATAATGGCTACACCTTC. It yields the protein CATSGGADNGYTF.

The chain employs TRBV19 and TRBJ2-5; D uncertain. The V end lost 4 bases, the J end lost 2 bases, and 11 bases lay between the germline ends. CDR3 size: 14 residues. In germline, CDR1 is LNHDA, CDR2 SQIVND (reference sequence). CDR3 residues: CASSNVELQETQYF. In DNA form, the CDR3 reads TGTGCCAGTAGTAACGTGGAACTTCAAGAGACCCAGTACTTC.